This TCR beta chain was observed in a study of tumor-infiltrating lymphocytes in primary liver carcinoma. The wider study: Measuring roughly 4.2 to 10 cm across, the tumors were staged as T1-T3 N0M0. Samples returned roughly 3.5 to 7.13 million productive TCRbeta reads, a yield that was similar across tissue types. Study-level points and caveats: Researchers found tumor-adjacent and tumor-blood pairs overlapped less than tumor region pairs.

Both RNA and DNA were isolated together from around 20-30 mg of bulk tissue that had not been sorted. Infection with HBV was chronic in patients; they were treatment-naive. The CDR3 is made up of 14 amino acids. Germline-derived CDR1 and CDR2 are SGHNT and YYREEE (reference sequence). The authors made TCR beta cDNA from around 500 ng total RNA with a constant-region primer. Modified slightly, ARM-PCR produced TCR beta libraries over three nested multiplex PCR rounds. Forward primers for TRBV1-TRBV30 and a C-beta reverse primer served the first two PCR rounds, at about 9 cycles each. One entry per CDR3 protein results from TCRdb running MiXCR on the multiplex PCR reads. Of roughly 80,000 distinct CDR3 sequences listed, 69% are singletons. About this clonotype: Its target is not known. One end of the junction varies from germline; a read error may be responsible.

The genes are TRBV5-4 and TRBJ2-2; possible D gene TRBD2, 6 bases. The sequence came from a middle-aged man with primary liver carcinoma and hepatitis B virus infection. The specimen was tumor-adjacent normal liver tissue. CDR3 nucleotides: TGTGCCAGCAGCTGGGGACTTTTAACCGGGGAGCCGGTTTTT. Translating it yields CASSWGLLTGEPVF. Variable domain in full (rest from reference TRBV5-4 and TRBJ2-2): ETGVTQSPTHLIKTRGQQVTLRCSSQSGHNTVSWYQQALGQGPQFIFQYYREEENGRGNFPPRFSGLQFPNYSSELNVNALELDDSALYLCASSWGLLTGEPVFGEGSRLTVL.